These 30 T cell receptor beta chains were sequenced from one sample in a study of naive and memory T cell subsets. Study observations and caveats: Possibly reflecting memory cells re-expressing CD45RA, a few larger clonotypes occurred in naive repertoires, especially CD8.

No antigens are known for them. The beta constant-region primer was an equimolar mix of two oligonucleotides covering TRBC1 and TRBC2. Ligated cDNA was amplified by four rounds of PCR with nested alpha and beta constant-region primers and SP2. TCRdb recomputed calls from the UMI-ligation and nested PCR reads with MiXCR, one row per CDR3 protein. The profile covers over 110,000 distinct CDR3 sequences, with 15% to 20% appearing a single time and roughly 0.6% taken by the ten largest. The sequenced sample consisted of naive CD8+ T cells from blood. The receptors shown here come from a human donor in good health.

The chain carries TRBV9 and TRBJ2-7; tentatively, D is TRBD1 or TRBD2 (5 bases each). Germline V gene data show CDR1 as SGDLS and CDR2 as YYNGEE. This CDR3 is 14 amino acids long. The V gene lost 4 bases and the J gene lost 3 bases, with 14 bases spanning the gap. CDR3: CASSPAGRNYEQYF. The CDR3 coding sequence is TGTGCCAGCAGCCCCGCAGGGAGAAACTACGAGCAGTACTTC. Variable domain in full (rest from reference TRBV9 and TRBJ2-7): DSGVTQTPKHLITATGQRVTLRCSPRSGDLSVYWYQQSLDQGLQFLIQYYNGEERAKGNILERFSAQQFPDLHSELNLSSLELGDSALYFCASSPAGRNYEQYFGPGTRLTVT.

J is TRBJ1-6 and V is TRBV27; tentatively, D is TRBD1 (5 bases). The V end was cut by 1 base, the J end by 5 bases, with 6 bases between. The CDR3 is 14 residues long. Germline CDR1 is MNHEY and CDR2 is SMNVEV (reference sequence). Written as DNA, the CDR3 is TGTGCCAGCAGTTTATTGGGGGATAATTCACCCCTCCACTTT. This encodes CASSLLGDNSPLHF.

The V and J genes are TRBV24-1 and TRBJ2-3; 7 nucleotides agree with TRBD2. Germline V gene sequence: CDR1 KGHDR, CDR2 SFDVKD. The length of the CDR3 is 16 residues. Trimming took 3 bases from V and 0 from J; bases not matched to a gene: 5. The CDR3 DNA sequence: TGTGCCACCAGTGATCGAGCGGGATTTAGCACAGATACGCAGTATTTT. This sequence encodes CATSDRAGFSTDTQYF.

The chain combines TRBV11-3 with TRBJ2-7; 7 bases are a match to TRBD2. After removal of 5 bases from V and 6 bases from J, the junction contained 7 bases not matched to a gene. CDR1 and CDR2 (germline): SGHNT, YENEEA. CDR3 length equals 13 residues. CDR3 loop: CASSPSGTIEQYF. The DNA for the CDR3 is TGTGCCAGCAGCCCGTCCGGGACTATCGAGCAGTACTTC. Together with reference TRBV11-3 and TRBJ2-7, the CDR3 gives the full variable domain: EAGVVQSPRYKIIEKKQPVAFWCNPISGHNTLYWYLQNLGQGPELLIRYENEEAVDDSQLPKDRFSAERLKGVDSTLKIQPAELGDSAVYLCASSPSGTIEQYFGPGTRLTVT.

This clonotype was counted between two and nine times. The CDR3 reads CSARDHVRVAGYNEQFF. CDR3 DNA: TGCAGTGCTAGAGATCACGTTCGAGTAGCGGGGTACAATGAGCAGTTCTTC. The V and J genes are TRBV20-1 and TRBJ2-1; 8 bases map to TRBD2. The CDR3 loop spans 17 amino acids. In germline, CDR1 is DFQATT, CDR2 SNEGSKA (reference sequence). V was clipped by 0 bases and J by 4 bases; unmatched bases: 11.

The chain is built from TRBV10-3 and TRBJ2-1; D remains ambiguous. This CDR3 region has 11 residues. Germline V gene sequence: CDR1 ENHRY, CDR2 SYGVKD. V lost 6 bases, J lost 6 bases, and 6 bases lay in between. CDR3 coding DNA: TGTGCCATCAGGTATAGCAATGAGCAGTTCTTC. Its translation is CAIRYSNEQFF.

This clonotype was observed many times. The V gene is TRBV7-7, the J gene TRBJ2-5; D gene unclear. V lost 2 bases to trimming and J lost 3 bases, with 7 bases between them. The germline V gene has CDR1 SSHAT and CDR2 FNYEAQ (reference sequence). The CDR3 is 13 residues long. The CDR3 DNA reads as TGTGCCAGCAGCTTATCGCAGGAAGAGACCCAGTACTTC. It codes for CASSLSQEETQYF.

The chain carries TRBV4-1 and TRBJ2-7; no firm D call. CDR1 MGHRA and CDR2 YSYEKL come from the germline V gene. The CDR3 covers 13 residues. Trimming shortened V by 2 bases and J by 5 bases, and 10 bases separated the two germline ends. CDR3 sequence: CASSQLGRHEQYF. CDR3 DNA sequence: TGCGCCAGCAGCCAACTCGGAAGGCACGAGCAGTACTTC.

The V gene is TRBV13, the J gene TRBJ2-4, with D perhaps matching TRBD2 (6 bases). The CDR3 spans 16 residues. CDR1 and CDR2 from the germline V gene are PRHDT and FYEKMQ (reference sequence). Trimming removed 4 bases at V and 1 base at J, with 14 bases between. CDR3 amino acids: CASSSTPGGAKNIQYF. In DNA form, the CDR3 reads TGTGCCAGCAGCTCCACCCCTGGGGGGGCCAAAAACATTCAGTACTTC.

In this sample, this clonotype turned up once. The chain employs TRBV29-1 and TRBJ2-1; the match to TRBD1 covers 8 bases. V was pared by 7 bases and J by 2 bases, with 13 bases of the junction left unmatched. CDR1 is SQVTM, CDR2 ANQGSEA, per germline. The CDR3 spans 16 residues. CDR3 sequence: CSADPHRGQAYNEQFF. CDR3 in DNA: TGCAGCGCCGACCCCCACAGGGGACAGGCCTACAATGAGCAGTTCTTC.

This chain uses TRBV7-9 with TRBJ1-2; 7 bases fit TRBD1. Germline CDR1 SEHNR, CDR2 FQNEAQ (reference sequence). The CDR3 spans 13 residues. V was clipped by 4 bases and J by 5 bases; unmatched bases: 4. CDR3 DNA: TGTGCCAGCAGCTCAGGGGGTCCATATGGCTACACCTTC. It specifies CASSSGGPYGYTF.

J is TRBJ2-7 and V is TRBV27, with 8 bases aligning to TRBD1. The CDR3 extends over 14 amino acids. V dropped 4 bases and J dropped 6; count of bases not matched to a gene: 8. CDR1 is MNHEY and CDR2 is SMNVEV in the germline V gene (reference sequence). DNA of the CDR3: TGTGCCAGCAGTTCCATGACAGGGGACGGCGAGCAGTACTTC. It encodes CASSSMTGDGEQYF.

The chain combines TRBV30 with TRBJ2-7; D may be TRBD1 (5 bases). The germline V and J ends were trimmed by 8 bases and 6 bases, with 14 bases remaining between them. CDR1 GTSNPN and CDR2 SVGIG come from the germline V gene (reference sequence). This CDR3 is 11 amino acids long. The CDR3 loop reads CAINMGLEQYF. The CDR3, as DNA: TGTGCCATTAACATGGGGCTCGAGCAGTACTTC.

This clonotype showed up just a few times. CDR3 loop: CASSQTIGVMNTEAFF. As DNA, the CDR3 is TGTGCCAGCAGCCAAACCATTGGAGTCATGAACACTGAAGCTTTCTTT. The genes are TRBV14 and TRBJ1-1; no definite D call. The V gene's germline CDR1 is SGHDN and CDR2 FVKESK. V lost 2 bases and J 0 bases, leaving 13 bases between the germline ends. CDR3 size: 16 residues.

This clonotype has just a few counts. This chain connects TRBV7-6 to TRBJ2-3; 13 bases line up with TRBD2. V lost 1 base to trimming and J lost 6 bases; unmatched junction nucleotides: 10. CDR1 SGHVS and CDR2 FNYEAQ come from the germline V gene. This CDR3 has 18 residues. For the CDR3, the DNA is TGTGCCAGCAGCTTAGTGGCCGGACTAGCGGGAGCTCTTGATACGCAGTATTTT. This translates into CASSLVAGLAGALDTQYF.

The CDR3 DNA sequence: TGTGCCAGCAGTTACCGGGACAGCGGCACCGGGGAGCTGTTTTTT. This gives the protein CASSYRDSGTGELFF. The rearrangement links TRBV6-5 to TRBJ2-2; 7 positions agree with TRBD1. Germline lookup yields CDR1 MNHEY and CDR2 SVGAGI. Trimming at V came to 2 bases and at J to 4 bases, leaving 4 bases not matched to a gene. The CDR3 consists of 15 residues.

The chain combines TRBV6-5 with TRBJ2-3; D may be TRBD1 (5 bases). The germline gives CDR1 MNHEY, CDR2 SVGAGI. The CDR3 consists of 17 residues. The germline V and J ends were trimmed by 2 bases and 0 bases, with 15 bases remaining between them. Written as DNA, the CDR3 is TGTGCCAGCAGTTACACACAAAGGGGCGCTAGCACAGATACGCAGTATTTT. Protein sequence: CASSYTQRGASTDTQYF.

This chain uses TRBV20-1 with TRBJ2-1, with 7 nucleotides matching TRBD2. J gave up 4 bases and V 1 base, and 4 bases lay outside the gene matches. Germline loops: CDR1 DFQATT, CDR2 SNEGSKA (reference sequence). CDR3 length: 14 amino acids. This CDR3 reads CSARGLADYNEQFF. In DNA form, the CDR3 reads TGCAGTGCTAGAGGGCTAGCGGATTACAATGAGCAGTTCTTC.

The chain combines TRBV6-5 with TRBJ1-6; 8 bases align to TRBD1. The germline CDR1 and CDR2 sequences are MNHEY and SVGAGI. This CDR3 contains 18 residues. Trimming took 6 bases from V and 0 from J; bases not matched to a gene: 10. The chain's CDR3 is CASSPRQGLSSYNSPLHF. CDR3 bases: TGTGCCAGCAGCCCAAGACAGGGGCTAAGCTCCTATAATTCACCCCTCCACTTT.

The V and J genes are TRBV7-9 and TRBJ1-5; D unresolved. The length of the CDR3 is 13 residues. Germline V gene data show CDR1 as SEHNR and CDR2 as FQNEAQ (reference sequence). Trimming shortened V by 0 bases and J by 3 bases, and 3 bases separated the two germline ends. CDR3 residues: CASSLATNQPQHF. The CDR3, as DNA: TGTGCCAGCAGCTTAGCCACCAATCAGCCCCAGCATTTT.

This chain links TRBV28 with TRBJ2-7, with 8 bases aligning to TRBD1. Germline V gene sequence: CDR1 MDHEN, CDR2 SYDVKM. Unmatched junction bases numbered 5, after V lost 4 bases and J lost 0 bases. The CDR3 has 15 amino acids. CDR3 sequence: CASSSLTGASYEQYF. The CDR3 coding sequence is TGTGCCAGCAGTTCCCTGACAGGGGCCTCCTACGAGCAGTACTTC.

This clonotype turned up a few times. V gene TRBV6-1 combines with J gene TRBJ2-1; maybe TRBD2 (6 bases). This CDR3 is built from 15 residues. Germline V CDR1 and CDR2: MNHNS, SASEGT. With 1 base removed from V and 8 bases from J, the gap between germline ends came to 15 bases. The CDR3 protein is CASSEGLVLLDEQFF. DNA of the CDR3: TGTGCCAGCAGTGAAGGACTAGTCCTTTTGGATGAGCAGTTCTTC.

The V call is TRBV6-4, the J call TRBJ1-1; D possibly corresponds to TRBD1 (6 bases). The CDR3 runs to 14 residues. Trimming shortened V by 6 bases and J by 5 bases, and 16 bases separated the two germline ends. Germline lookup yields CDR1 MRHNA and CDR2 SNTAGT. CDR3 loop: CASSRDTGGTEAFF. The CDR3 nucleotides read TGTGCCAGCAGCAGGGACACCGGGGGGACTGAAGCTTTCTTT.

This clonotype turned up a few times. The rearrangement joins TRBV14 to TRBJ2-7; 10 bases fit TRBD2. The CDR3 has 15 residues. Per germline, CDR1 SGHDN and CDR2 FVKESK. Trimming cost V 2 bases and J 4 bases; bases outside gene matches: 5. CDR3 protein: CASSQRGLAFYEQYF. DNA for the CDR3: TGTGCCAGCAGCCAAAGGGGACTAGCGTTTTACGAGCAGTACTTC.

This chain joins TRBV2 and TRBJ2-1, with a weak D call TRBD2 (6 bases). This CDR3 is built from 15 residues. From germline, CDR1 is SNHLY and CDR2 FYNNEI. The germline V and J ends were trimmed by 3 bases and 4 bases, with 13 bases remaining between them. Here the CDR3 reads CASSEGLGGYNEQFF. In DNA, the CDR3 is TGTGCCAGCAGTGAGGGCCTTGGGGGGTACAATGAGCAGTTCTTC. Supplemented by reference TRBV2 and TRBJ2-1, the full variable domain reads EPEVTQTPSHQVTQMGQEVILRCVPISNHLYFYWYRQILGQKVEFLVSFYNNEISEKSEIFDDQFSVERPDGSNFTLKIRSTKLEDSAMYFCASSEGLGGYNEQFFGPGTRLTVL.

This clonotype was detected a few times. CDR3 DNA sequence: TGTGCCAGCAGTATCGGACAGGGCCCCTACGAGCAGTACTTC. It yields the protein CASSIGQGPYEQYF. The chain has TRBV27 and TRBJ2-7; 8 bases agree with TRBD1. V lost 5 bases and J lost 2; bases outside the gene matches: 5. Germline loops: CDR1 MNHEY, CDR2 SMNVEV (reference sequence). CDR3 length equals 14 residues.

The sample holds a few counts of this clonotype. The gene calls are TRBV28 and TRBJ2-3; maybe TRBD2 (5 bases). CDR1 and CDR2 (germline): MDHEN, SYDVKM. Between the trimmed V and J ends, which lost 5 bases and 0 bases, there was a span of 9 bases. The CDR3 extends over 14 amino acids. DNA for the CDR3: TGTGCCAGCAGTCAGGAGGTTAGCACAGATACGCAGTATTTT. As protein: CASSQEVSTDTQYF.

This chain joins TRBV7-9 and TRBJ2-7; a possible D gene is TRBD1 (6 bases). The CDR3 consists of 12 residues. V was cut by 6 bases and J by 4 bases, with 10 bases left in between. CDR1 and CDR2 (germline): SEHNR, FQNEAQ (reference sequence). Written as DNA, the CDR3 is TGTGCCAGCAGTGACGGGACATACGAGCAGTACTTC. It translates to CASSDGTYEQYF.

This chain joins TRBV7-8 and TRBJ2-3; 7 bases line up with TRBD1. CDR1 and CDR2 (germline): SGHVS, FQNEAQ. J gave up 7 bases and V 3 bases, and 7 bases lay outside the gene matches. This CDR3 region has 14 residues. The CDR3 reads CASSFWDSDYTQYF. The CDR3 coding sequence is TGTGCCAGCAGCTTTTGGGACAGCGACTATACGCAGTATTTT.

The chain has TRBV29-1 and TRBJ2-3; D may be TRBD2 (6 bases). The ends were cut back, 5 bases at V and 7 bases at J, with 19 bases in the middle. CDR3 size: 14 residues. Germline assignment: CDR1 SQVTM and CDR2 ANQGSEA. CDR3 DNA sequence: TGCAGCGTTATCCTTGTTAGCGGTCGAAATACGCAGTATTTT. This sequence encodes CSVILVSGRNTQYF.